The source of this T cell receptor beta chain is a study of T cell changes during pregnancy in multiple sclerosis. Clones were read by immunoSEQ multiplex PCR, and TCRdb kept only the in-frame ones, dropping some. The profile shows around 56,000 clones, 90% of them singletons. CDR1 and CDR2 from the germline V gene are ENHRY and SYGVKD. The CDR3 length is 14 residues. V was pared by 0 bases and J by 7 bases, with 12 bases between. The J gene is TRBJ1-2, the V gene TRBV10-3; no clear D gene. The receptor was isolated from a female donor in good health, enrolled as a control in a pregnancy study. The material was peripheral blood, obtained in the first trimester of pregnancy. CDR3 region: CAISESARMGGYTF. The CDR3 nucleotides are TGTGCCATCAGTGAGTCTGCCAGGATGGGTGGCTACACCTTC.